The 22 T cell receptor beta chains presented below share a single source sample, sequenced in a study of beta chain features in type 1 diabetes. TCRB transcripts that were expressed got sequenced, as all of the isolated RNA had been reverse transcribed. Profiling relied on immunoSEQ multiplex PCR, and the TCRdb table lists in-frame clones only, not all of them. The repertoire holds 250,000 to 350,000 clones, with roughly 9.6% as singletons. Sequencing was done on a sample of naive CD4+ T cells from blood. These receptors came from a woman in her 30s in good health.

This clone was seen a few times. This sequence joins TRBV18 and TRBJ2-7; D gene unclear. The CDR3 consists of 12 residues. Germline assignment: CDR1 KGHSH and CDR2 LQKENI. Trimming pared 3 bases from V and 5 bases from J, leaving 8 bases between. The CDR3 loop reads CASSPDFHEQYF. DNA for the CDR3: TGTGCCAGCTCACCTGACTTCCACGAGCAGTACTTC.

The rearrangement joins TRBV5-1 to TRBJ2-2, with no clear D. Germline lookup yields CDR1 SGHRS and CDR2 YFSETQ. The CDR3 runs to 13 residues. The germline V and J ends were trimmed by 0 bases and 3 bases, with 3 bases remaining between them. CDR3 nucleotides: TGCGCCAGCAGCTTGGAGCACACCGGGGAGCTGTTTTTT. Translation gives CASSLEHTGELFF.

The V call is TRBV28, the J call TRBJ1-1; TRBD1 aligns across 10 bases. CDR3 length equals 14 residues. V dropped 5 bases and J dropped 4; count of bases not matched to a gene: 4. Per the germline V gene, CDR1 is MDHEN and CDR2 is SYDVKM. The CDR3 DNA reads as TGTGCCAGCAGTCCCTGGACAGGGGGCACTGAAGCTTTCTTT. Translated: CASSPWTGGTEAFF. Looking up the rest from reference TRBV28 and TRBJ1-1 gives the full variable domain: DVKVTQSSRYLVKRTGEKVFLECVQDMDHENMFWYRQDPGLGLRLIYFSYDVKMKEKGDIPEGYSVSREKKERFSLILESASTNQTSMYLCASSPWTGGTEAFFGQGTRLTVV.

This clone appeared a few times. This chain connects TRBV7-2 to TRBJ2-1; D may be TRBD1 (6 bases). V shed 5 bases and J shed 6 bases, with 17 bases lying between them. CDR1 and CDR2 from the germline V gene are SGHTA and FQGNSA. The CDR3 loop spans 15 amino acids. CDR3 coding DNA: TGTGCCAGCAGCCCGTTGGGGGCCTCTGGCAATGAGCAGTTCTTC. Amino acids: CASSPLGASGNEQFF. The full variable domain, rest sourced from reference TRBV7-2 and TRBJ2-1, is GAGVSQSPSNKVTEKGKDVELRCDPISGHTALYWYRQSLGQGLEFLIYFQGNSAPDKSGLPSDRFSAERTGGSVSTLTIQRTQQEDSAVYLCASSPLGASGNEQFFGPGTRLTVL.

In its sample, this clone was seen a few times. The V and J genes are TRBV18 and TRBJ2-7, with a weak D call TRBD1 (5 bases). Germline CDR1 is KGHSH and CDR2 is LQKENI. V shed 3 bases and J shed 3 bases, with 12 bases lying between them. This CDR3 comprises 14 residues. CDR3 coding DNA: TGTGCCAGCTCACCTCCAGACAGTAACTACGAGCAGTACTTC. Translated: CASSPPDSNYEQYF.

The V call is TRBV29-1, the J call TRBJ2-2; TRBD2 aligns across 7 bases. This CDR3 contains 15 residues. CDR1 and CDR2 from the germline V gene are SQVTM and ANQGSEA. J gave up 0 bases and V 5 bases, and 6 bases lay outside the gene matches. As DNA, the CDR3 is TGCAGCGTTTCCAGGGAGGGGCCGAACACCGGGGAGCTGTTTTTT. It translates to CSVSREGPNTGELFF.

The CDR3 DNA follows: TGTGCCAGCAGCGTAGTAGCTTCCGGGGAGCTGTTTTTT. This sequence encodes CASSVVASGELFF. The chain combines TRBV9 with TRBJ2-2; D is uncertain. V was pared by 0 bases and J by 6 bases, with 6 bases between. Per germline, CDR1 SGDLS and CDR2 YYNGEE. CDR3 length: 13 amino acids.

This clone was detected a few times. The V and J genes are TRBV30 and TRBJ1-3; D uncertain. CDR1 is GTSNPN and CDR2 is SVGIG in the germline V gene (reference sequence). V lost 1 base to trimming and J lost 0 bases, with 7 bases between them. The CDR3 covers 14 residues. CDR3 DNA: TGTGCCTGGAGTGCCCCGGTCTCTGGAAACACCATATATTTT. Protein: CAWSAPVSGNTIYF.

The chain is built from TRBV30 and TRBJ2-7, with D possibly matching TRBD2 (6 bases). This CDR3 spans 14 amino acids. Deletions cut 5 bases from V and 4 bases from J, with 18 bases between. Germline lookup yields CDR1 GTSNPN and CDR2 SVGIG (reference sequence). DNA for the CDR3: TGTGCCTGGTCCCCTGGGCGGGAATTGTACGAGCAGTACTTC. Residues: CAWSPGRELYEQYF.

The CDR3 region is CAISGPGQGYEQYF. CDR3 coding DNA: TGTGCCATCAGCGGGCCGGGACAGGGCTACGAGCAGTACTTC. The chain combines TRBV10-3 with TRBJ2-7; 9 bases fit TRBD1. This CDR3 has 14 amino acids. Germline CDR1 reads ENHRY; CDR2 reads SYGVKD. V shed 6 bases and J 3 bases; nucleotides not matched to a gene: 6.

This clone was counted a few times. The rearrangement uses TRBV7-2 and TRBJ2-3, with TRBD2 matching 14 bases. Germline CDR1 reads SGHTA; CDR2 reads FQGNSA. CDR3 length: 16 amino acids. Germline trimming cut 5 bases from V and 2 bases from J; bases unmatched to any gene: 3. The CDR3 region is CASSLGLAGATDTQYF. The CDR3 DNA sequence: TGTGCCAGCAGCCTGGGACTAGCGGGAGCCACAGATACGCAGTATTTT.

V and J are TRBV19 and TRBJ2-1, with D possibly being TRBD2 (6 bases). The CDR3 runs 12 residues. Trimming cost V 7 bases and J 8 bases, with 12 bases left between them. Per the germline V gene, CDR1 is LNHDA and CDR2 is SQIVND (reference sequence). CDR3 amino acids: CASNGRGHEQFF. The CDR3 region has the DNA TGTGCCAGTAACGGGAGAGGGCATGAGCAGTTCTTC.

In this sample, this clone turned up a few times. The chain couples TRBV6-5 to TRBJ2-1; TRBD2 aligns across 9 bases. Germline V gives CDR1 MNHEY, CDR2 SVGAGI. This CDR3 contains 15 residues. The junction had 4 bases not matched to a gene; V was cut back by 7 bases and J by 0 bases. The DNA of the CDR3 is TGTGCCAGCATGAGCGGGAGGAGCTCCTACAATGAGCAGTTCTTC. Its protein product is CASMSGRSSYNEQFF.

The chain combines TRBV7-9 with TRBJ2-3; D remains ambiguous. The CDR3 length is 13 residues. CDR1 SEHNR and CDR2 FQNEAQ come from the germline V gene (reference sequence). V was pared by 5 bases and J by 2 bases, with 8 bases between. The chain's CDR3 is CASSQQNTDTQYF. In DNA, the CDR3 is TGTGCCAGCAGCCAACAGAACACAGATACGCAGTATTTT.

The chain links TRBV7-9 to TRBJ2-7; a possible D gene is TRBD1 (5 bases). The germline CDR1 and CDR2 sequences are SEHNR and FQNEAQ (reference sequence). The CDR3 covers 14 residues. CDR3 in DNA: TGTGCGATAGATCGGACAAAGCCTTTCGGCAGGCAGTACTTC. This codes for CAIDRTKPFGRQYF. The variable domain in full, with the rest retrieved from reference TRBV7-9 and TRBJ2-7, is DTGVSQNPRHKITKRGQNVTFRCDPISEHNRLYWYRQTLGQGPEFLTYFQNEAQLEKSRLLSDRFSAERPKGSFSTLEIQRTEQGDSAMYLCAIDRTKPFGRQYFGPGTRLTVT.

J is TRBJ2-5 and V is TRBV5-1, with D unclear. The V gene's germline CDR1 is SGHRS and CDR2 YFSETQ. Trimming cost V 4 bases and J 4 bases, with 14 bases left between them. The CDR3 runs 14 residues. CDR3: CASSLRQVRETQYF. CDR3 nucleotides: TGCGCCAGCAGCCTTCGACAAGTCCGAGAGACCCAGTACTTC.

This clone was picked up a small number of times. This chain uses TRBV18 with TRBJ2-5, with TRBD2 matching over 9 bases. This CDR3 has 15 amino acids. Germline assignment: CDR1 KGHSH and CDR2 LQKENI. V dropped 7 bases and J dropped 2; count of bases not matched to a gene: 8. DNA of the CDR3: TGTGCCAGCTGTTTAGCGGGAGAGTCACAAGAGACCCAGTACTTC. It yields the protein CASCLAGESQETQYF.

The chain uses TRBV7-2 and TRBJ1-1; the match to TRBD1 covers 9 bases. Looked up from germline, CDR1 is SGHTA and CDR2 is FQGNSA. CDR3 size: 14 residues. The V segment lost 5 bases and the J segment 4 bases; nucleotides outside the gene matches: 5. CDR3 sequence (DNA): TGTGCCAGCAGCCTAACGACAGGGGGCACTGAAGCTTTCTTT. Encoded protein: CASSLTTGGTEAFF.

This chain uses TRBV5-4 with TRBJ1-1, with D maybe TRBD1 (6 bases). This CDR3 spans 14 amino acids. The V end was cut by 1 base, the J end by 2 bases, with 9 bases between. The germline V gene encodes CDR1 SGHNT and CDR2 YYREEE (reference sequence). In DNA, the CDR3 is TGTGCCAGCAGCTTGACAGGGCCCAACACTGAAGCTTTCTTT. Protein product: CASSLTGPNTEAFF.

V is TRBV14 and J is TRBJ2-5; possibly TRBD2 for D (6 bases). Germline values: CDR1 SGHDN, CDR2 FVKESK. The CDR3 runs 16 residues. Trimming took off 0 bases at V and 7 bases at J, with 18 bases between the two ends. As DNA, the CDR3 is TGTGCCAGCAGCCAAGATTACGGCCATTTGGGAGGGACCCAGTACTTC. This encodes CASSQDYGHLGGTQYF.

This clone was detected only a few times. The J gene is TRBJ2-1, the V gene TRBV5-1, with 9 bases identical to TRBD2. The CDR3 totals 16 residues. J lost 1 base, V lost 2 bases, and 4 bases had no gene match. Germline V gene sequence: CDR1 SGHRS, CDR2 YFSETQ. As DNA, the CDR3 is TGCGCCAGCAGCTTATTAACTAGCGGGTCCTACAATGAGCAGTTCTTC. This encodes CASSLLTSGSYNEQFF.

The count of this clone is one. The rearrangement joins TRBV15 to TRBJ2-3, with TRBD2 identical over 10 bases. The CDR3 is made up of 17 amino acids. CDR1 is LNHNV, CDR2 YYDKDF, per germline (reference sequence). V lost 1 base, J lost 6 bases, and 10 bases stayed unmatched. The DNA for the CDR3 is TGTGCCACCAGCAGAGCCCGGGCTAGCGGGAGAGGTGATACGCAGTATTTT. Encoded protein: CATSRARASGRGDTQYF.